The 16 T cell receptor beta chains reported below all come from one sample, sequenced in a study of multiple sclerosis patients with progressive multifocal leukoencephalopathy. Profiled with immunoSEQ multiplex PCR; TCRdb holds only in-frame clones, not every one. The table records 20,000 to 30,000 clones, approximately 90% of them present only once. Time point given: roughly 13 months of natalizumab therapy. The sample consisted of PBMCs, taken from a patient treated with natalizumab. The receptors come from a man aged 25-40 years with multiple sclerosis.

J is TRBJ2-7 and V is TRBV29-1; 9 nucleotides match TRBD1. The CDR3 sequence is 14 residues long. V trimming: 8 bases; J trimming: 2 bases; junction bases outside the gene matches: 10. CDR1 is SQVTM and CDR2 is ANQGSEA in the germline V gene. CDR3 nucleotides: TGCAGCTATTCCGGGACAGGGAGTACCTACGAGCAGTACTTC. This codes for CSYSGTGSTYEQYF.

This chain uses TRBV6-5 with TRBJ2-7; D uncertain. The CDR3 totals 14 residues. The V and J ends lost 8 bases and 0 bases respectively, with 14 bases between them. The germline V gene has CDR1 MNHEY and CDR2 SVGAGI. CDR3 in amino acids: CASPPGRRSYEQYV. CDR3 coding DNA: TGTGCCAGCCCCCCGGGCCGTCGCTCCTACGAGCAGTACGTC.

The gene calls are TRBV13 and TRBJ1-1; D remains ambiguous. This CDR3 is built from 13 residues. Trimming left V 4 bases short and J 3 bases short, with 9 bases between. Germline values: CDR1 PRHDT, CDR2 FYEKMQ (reference sequence). The CDR3: CASSSQDYTEAFF. The CDR3 coding sequence is TGTGCCAGCAGCTCTCAGGATTACACTGAAGCTTTCTTT.

This clone has a single count. The CDR3: CASSKNPGQGSKVDTGELFF. CDR3 sequence (DNA): TGTGCCAGCAGCAAAAATCCGGGACAGGGATCCAAAGTCGACACCGGGGAGCTGTTTTTT. V usage is TRBV21-1 and J usage is TRBJ2-2; the table calls TRBD1, which could not be checked here. TRBV21-1 is flagged as a pseudogene. The CDR3 consists of 20 residues.

CDR3 bases: TGTGCCAGCAGTTGGACGCGGGAGGGCCGGAGTGAGCAGTACTTC. This encodes CASSWTREGRSEQYF. The chain uses TRBV28 and TRBJ2-7; 9 bases are shared with TRBD2. Germline V lookup: CDR1 MDHEN, CDR2 SYDVKM. V shed 4 bases and J 7 bases; nucleotides not matched to a gene: 11. The CDR3 has 15 residues.

V gene TRBV30 combines with J gene TRBJ2-1; 7 bases match TRBD2. Germline CDR1 reads GTSNPN; CDR2 reads SVGIG (reference sequence). Trimming cost V 3 bases and J 6 bases; bases outside gene matches: 8. This CDR3 is built from 14 residues. DNA for the CDR3: TGTGCCTGGAGGCGGGGGAGGGATGGCAATGAGCAGTTCTTC. It translates to CAWRRGRDGNEQFF.

The chain recombines TRBV5-1 with TRBJ2-1, with 9 bases that match TRBD2. Germline V gene sequence: CDR1 SGHRS, CDR2 YFSETQ. The ends lost 0 bases at V and 2 bases at J; junction bases unmatched: 0. This CDR3 comprises 15 residues. CDR3 amino acids: CASSLVAGAYNEQFF. The CDR3, as DNA: TGCGCCAGCAGCTTGGTAGCGGGAGCCTACAATGAGCAGTTCTTC. The whole variable domain, remainder taken from reference TRBV5-1 and TRBJ2-1, is KAGVTQTPRYLIKTRGQQVTLSCSPISGHRSVSWYQQTPGQGLQFLFEYFSETQRNKGNFPGRFSGRQFSNSRSEMNVSTLELGDSALYLCASSLVAGAYNEQFFGPGTRLTVL.

This rearrangement joins TRBV7-2 to TRBJ2-2; TRBD2 aligns across 10 bases. Germline V gives CDR1 SGHTA, CDR2 FQGNSA. The ends lost 7 bases at V and 2 bases at J; junction bases unmatched: 13. The CDR3 totals 18 residues. CDR3 region: CASTHRPGLAVNTGELFF. The DNA of the CDR3 is TGTGCCAGCACCCATCGCCCTGGACTAGCGGTTAACACCGGGGAGCTGTTTTTT.

The chain couples TRBV18 to TRBJ1-1; D gene uncertain. Per the germline V gene, CDR1 is KGHSH and CDR2 is LQKENI. V lost 3 bases and J 1 base, leaving 3 bases between the germline ends. CDR3 length: 12 residues. CDR3 sequence (DNA): TGTGCCAGCTCACCTGGGAACACTGAAGCTTTCTTT. Its translation is CASSPGNTEAFF.

This chain uses TRBV5-4 with TRBJ2-3; 10 nucleotides agree with TRBD1. Trimming cost V 9 bases and J 4 bases; bases outside gene matches: 8. The germline gives CDR1 SGHNT, CDR2 YYREEE (reference sequence). There are 14 residues in the CDR3. CDR3 sequence reads: CATRDRGGADTQYF. For the CDR3, the DNA is TGTGCCACCCGGGACAGGGGTGGAGCAGATACGCAGTATTTT.

The chain links TRBV6-5 to TRBJ2-7; 10 bases are a match to TRBD1. The V and J ends lost 5 bases and 7 bases, in that order; junction bases with no gene match: 11. The CDR3 covers 15 residues. Germline-derived CDR1 and CDR2 are MNHEY and SVGAGI. CDR3 in DNA: TGTGCCAGCAGTAGACAGGGGGCAATGTCGGGAGAGCAGTACTTC. Translation: CASSRQGAMSGEQYF.

J is TRBJ1-4 and V is TRBV9; 9 bases fit TRBD1. Germline CDR1 SGDLS, CDR2 YYNGEE. CDR3 length: 15 residues. After removal of 3 bases from V and 6 bases from J, the junction contained 6 bases not matched to a gene. The chain's CDR3 is CASSEGGQGDEKLFF. The CDR3 DNA follows: TGTGCCAGCAGCGAAGGGGGACAGGGAGATGAAAAACTGTTTTTT. Drawing the rest from reference TRBV9 and TRBJ1-4, the complete variable domain is DSGVTQTPKHLITATGQRVTLRCSPRSGDLSVYWYQQSLDQGLQFLIQYYNGEERAKGNILERFSAQQFPDLHSELNLSSLELGDSALYFCASSEGGQGDEKLFFGSGTQLSVL.

In regard to this clone: Other DNA sequences in this sample translate to the same CDR3. The gene calls are TRBV9 and TRBJ1-2; D might be TRBD1 (5 bases). The germline V gene has CDR1 SGDLS and CDR2 YYNGEE. This CDR3 has 13 amino acids. Trimming took 3 bases from V and 4 from J, leaving 10 bases between them. The DNA for the CDR3 is TGTGCCAGCAGCGGTCACGGGGGCTATGGCTACACCTTC. It translates to CASSGHGGYGYTF.

In its sample, this clone was seen once. J is TRBJ2-7 and V is TRBV2; the match to TRBD2 covers 10 bases. The V and J ends lost 5 bases and 3 bases, in that order; junction bases with no gene match: 4. The CDR3 spans 14 residues. Germline loops: CDR1 SNHLY, CDR2 FYNNEI. DNA of the CDR3: TGTGCCAGCAGTAATAGCGGGAGGAGCTACGAGCAGTACTTC. As protein: CASSNSGRSYEQYF.

This chain links TRBV13 with TRBJ2-1, with TRBD2 matching over 10 bases. Germline values: CDR1 PRHDT, CDR2 FYEKMQ (reference sequence). The CDR3 extends over 15 amino acids. Germline trimming cut 4 bases from V and 8 bases from J; bases unmatched to any gene: 8. The CDR3 coding sequence is TGTGCCAGCAGCTCTCCCCGCCTAGCGGGAGATGAGCAGTTCTTC. This encodes CASSSPRLAGDEQFF. The variable domain in full, completed from reference TRBV13 and TRBJ2-1, reads AAGVIQSPRHLIKEKRETATLKCYPIPRHDTVYWYQQGPGQDPQFLISFYEKMQSDKGSIPDRFSAQQFSDYHSELNMSSLELGDSALYFCASSSPRLAGDEQFFGPGTRLTVL.

The rearrangement links TRBV10-2 to TRBJ2-2, with 7 bases identical to TRBD1. CDR1 WSHSY and CDR2 SAAADI come from the germline V gene. This CDR3 has 13 residues. Losses at the gene ends were 7 bases for V and 3 bases for J; bases not matched to a gene: 2. The CDR3 nucleotides read TGCGCCAGCACTACAGGGGACACCGGGGAGCTGTTTTTT. Its translation is CASTTGDTGELFF.